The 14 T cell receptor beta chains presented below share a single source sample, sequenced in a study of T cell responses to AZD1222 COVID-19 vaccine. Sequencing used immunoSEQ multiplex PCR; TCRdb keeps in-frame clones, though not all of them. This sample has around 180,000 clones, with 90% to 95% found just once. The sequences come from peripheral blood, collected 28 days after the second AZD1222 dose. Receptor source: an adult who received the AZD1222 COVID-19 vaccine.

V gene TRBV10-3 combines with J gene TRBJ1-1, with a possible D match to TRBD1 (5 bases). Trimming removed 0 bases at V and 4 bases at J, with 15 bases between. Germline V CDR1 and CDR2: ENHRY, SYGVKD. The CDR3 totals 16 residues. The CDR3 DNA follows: TGTGCCATCAGTGAGTCGACTGCAGGGAGGTCCACTGAAGCTTTCTTT. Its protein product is CAISESTAGRSTEAFF.

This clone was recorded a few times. The CDR3 loop is CAIGGGPGEQFF. As DNA, the CDR3 is TGTGCCATCGGGGGCGGGCCGGGTGAGCAGTTCTTC. This rearrangement joins TRBV10-3 to TRBJ2-1; weak D call: TRBD1 (6 bases). Germline lookup yields CDR1 ENHRY and CDR2 SYGVKD. The CDR3 is made up of 12 amino acids. V lost 8 bases and J 9 bases, leaving 14 bases between the germline ends.

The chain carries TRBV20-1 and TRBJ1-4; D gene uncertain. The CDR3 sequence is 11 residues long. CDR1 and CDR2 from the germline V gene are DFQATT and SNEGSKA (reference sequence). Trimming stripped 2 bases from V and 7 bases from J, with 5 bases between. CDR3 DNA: TGCAGTGCTAGACCTCGTGAAAAACTGTTTTTT. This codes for CSARPREKLFF.

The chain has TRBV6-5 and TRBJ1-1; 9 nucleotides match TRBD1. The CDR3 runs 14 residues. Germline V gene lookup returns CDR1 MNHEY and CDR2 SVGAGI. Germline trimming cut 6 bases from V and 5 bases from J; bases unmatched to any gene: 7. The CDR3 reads CASSLDRGSTEAFF. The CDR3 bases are TGTGCCAGCAGCCTGGACAGGGGCAGTACTGAAGCTTTCTTT.

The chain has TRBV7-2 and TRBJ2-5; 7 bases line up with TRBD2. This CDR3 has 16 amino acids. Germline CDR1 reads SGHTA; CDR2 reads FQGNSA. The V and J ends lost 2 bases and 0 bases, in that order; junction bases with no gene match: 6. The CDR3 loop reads CASSLQSGGYQETQYF. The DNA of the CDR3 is TGTGCCAGCAGCTTACAATCCGGGGGGTACCAAGAGACCCAGTACTTC. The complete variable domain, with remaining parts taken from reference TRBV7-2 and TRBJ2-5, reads GAGVSQSPSNKVTEKGKDVELRCDPISGHTALYWYRQSLGQGLEFLIYFQGNSAPDKSGLPSDRFSAERTGGSVSTLTIQRTQQEDSAVYLCASSLQSGGYQETQYFGPGTRLLVL.

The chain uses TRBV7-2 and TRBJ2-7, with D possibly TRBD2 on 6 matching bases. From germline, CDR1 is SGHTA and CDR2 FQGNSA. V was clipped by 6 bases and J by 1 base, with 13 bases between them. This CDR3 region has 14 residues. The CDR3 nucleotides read TGTGCCAGCAGTTGGGACGGGGGATCCTACGAGCAGTACTTC. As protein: CASSWDGGSYEQYF.

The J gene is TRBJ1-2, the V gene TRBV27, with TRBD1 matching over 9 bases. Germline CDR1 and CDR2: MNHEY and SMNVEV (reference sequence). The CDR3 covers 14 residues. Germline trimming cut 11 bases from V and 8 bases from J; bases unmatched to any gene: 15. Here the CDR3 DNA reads TGTGCCTCGGGGACAGGGCTTAGATTCGGGGGCTACACCTTC. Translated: CASGTGLRFGGYTF.

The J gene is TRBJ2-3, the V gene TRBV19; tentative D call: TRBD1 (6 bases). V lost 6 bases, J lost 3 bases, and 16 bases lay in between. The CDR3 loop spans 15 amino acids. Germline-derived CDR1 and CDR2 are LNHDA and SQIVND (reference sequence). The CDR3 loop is CASRDSLLFTDTQYF. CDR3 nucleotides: TGTGCCAGTAGGGACAGTTTACTCTTTACAGATACGCAGTATTTT.

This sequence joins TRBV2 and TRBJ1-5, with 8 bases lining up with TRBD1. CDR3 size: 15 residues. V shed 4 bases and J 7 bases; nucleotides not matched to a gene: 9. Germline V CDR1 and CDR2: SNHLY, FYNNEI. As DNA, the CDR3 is TGTGCCAGCAGTGCATGGACAGGGTTCGGGCAGCCCCAGCATTTT. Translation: CASSAWTGFGQPQHF.

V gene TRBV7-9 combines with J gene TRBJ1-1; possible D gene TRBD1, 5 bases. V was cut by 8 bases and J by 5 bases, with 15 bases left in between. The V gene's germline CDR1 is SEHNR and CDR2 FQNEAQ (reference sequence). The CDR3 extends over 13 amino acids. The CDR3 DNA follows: TGTGCCAGCCGCGAGGGGTCTACGACTGAAGCTTTCTTT. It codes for CASREGSTTEAFF.

The CDR3, as DNA: TGCGCCAGCAGCCAAGTTGTAGGACACTTTGAGTATGGCTACACCTTC. It is translated as CASSQVVGHFEYGYTF. The J gene is TRBJ1-2, the V gene TRBV4-1; weak D call: TRBD1 (5 bases). In germline, CDR1 is MGHRA, CDR2 YSYEKL. Trimming took 1 base from V and 5 from J, leaving 17 bases between them. The CDR3 spans 16 residues.

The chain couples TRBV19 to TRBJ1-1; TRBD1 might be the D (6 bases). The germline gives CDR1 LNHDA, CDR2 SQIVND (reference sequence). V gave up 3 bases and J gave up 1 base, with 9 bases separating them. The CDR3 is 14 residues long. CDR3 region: CASSIYRENTEAFF. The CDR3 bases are TGTGCCAGTAGTATTTACAGGGAGAACACTGAAGCTTTCTTT. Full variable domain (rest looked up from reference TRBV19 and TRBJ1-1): DGGITQSPKYLFRKEGQNVTLSCEQNLNHDAMYWYRQDPGQGLRLIYYSQIVNDFQKGDIAEGYSVSREKKESFPLTVTSAQKNPTAFYLCASSIYRENTEAFFGQGTRLTVV.

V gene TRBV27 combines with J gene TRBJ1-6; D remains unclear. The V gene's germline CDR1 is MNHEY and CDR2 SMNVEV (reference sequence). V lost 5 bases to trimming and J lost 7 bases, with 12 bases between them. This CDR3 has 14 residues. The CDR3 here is CASSLSEQNSPLHF. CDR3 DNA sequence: TGTGCCAGCAGTCTCAGTGAACAGAATTCACCCCTCCACTTT.

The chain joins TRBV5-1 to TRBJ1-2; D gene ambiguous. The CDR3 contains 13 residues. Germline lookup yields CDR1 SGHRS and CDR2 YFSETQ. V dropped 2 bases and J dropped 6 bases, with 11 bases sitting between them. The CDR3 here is CASSFRTLDGYTF. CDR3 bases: TGCGCCAGCAGCTTCAGAACTTTGGATGGCTACACCTTC.